A single sample is the source of the 16 T cell receptor beta chains below, sequenced in a study of blood T cell repertoires in COVID-19. Clones were read by immunoSEQ multiplex PCR, and TCRdb kept only the in-frame ones, dropping some. In the table there are fewer than 45,000 clones, about 80% of which are singletons. The material sequenced was peripheral blood. These receptors all stem from a man between 65 and 85 years old with acute or convalescent COVID-19.

This clone appeared a single time. V gene TRBV6-2 or TRBV6-3 combines with J gene TRBJ2-5; the match to TRBD1 covers 10 bases. Germline CDR1 and CDR2: MNHEY and SVGEGT. The CDR3 has 15 amino acids. The trim removed 6 bases at V and 1 base at J, leaving 5 bases unmatched. The CDR3 nucleotides are TGTGCCAGCAGCCCCGGGACAGGGGTCCAAGAGACCCAGTACTTC. This encodes CASSPGTGVQETQYF.

The rearrangement links TRBV28 to TRBJ1-5; TRBD1 might be the D (6 bases). The ends were cut back, 10 bases at V and 6 bases at J, with 16 bases in the middle. Per germline, CDR1 MDHEN and CDR2 SYDVKM. This CDR3 has 13 amino acids. CDR3 DNA sequence: TGTGCCAACTCAGGGGTTGGGGGTCAGCCCCAGCATTTT. This sequence encodes CANSGVGGQPQHF.

V gene TRBV14 combines with J gene TRBJ2-7; 7 positions match TRBD1. With V trimmed by 3 bases and J by 2 bases, 10 bases remained unmatched. The germline V gene has CDR1 SGHDN and CDR2 FVKESK. The CDR3 covers 16 residues. In DNA, the CDR3 is TGTGCCAGCAGCCATTTTTCTCGGGACAGTCCCTACGAGCAGTACTTC. Amino acids: CASSHFSRDSPYEQYF.

The rearrangement uses TRBV15 and TRBJ1-5; no clear D. Trimming took off 0 bases at V and 3 bases at J, with 9 bases between the two ends. There are 15 residues in the CDR3. Germline V gives CDR1 LNHNV, CDR2 YYDKDF (reference sequence). CDR3 sequence reads: CATSRDLGVNQPQHF. DNA for the CDR3: TGTGCCACCAGCAGAGATCTCGGTGTCAATCAGCCCCAGCATTTT.

The chain has TRBV6-2 or TRBV6-3 and TRBJ1-2, with D uncertain. The CDR3 covers 16 residues. Trimming cost V 0 bases and J 4 bases, with 15 bases left between them. The V gene's germline CDR1 is MNHEY and CDR2 SVGEGT. The CDR3 region is CASSYSGRVPRYGYTF. The CDR3 region has the DNA TGTGCCAGCAGTTACTCAGGCCGGGTCCCGCGCTATGGCTACACCTTC.

The chain couples TRBV27 to TRBJ1-2, with D possibly TRBD1 on 6 matching bases. CDR1 MNHEY and CDR2 SMNVEV come from the germline V gene (reference sequence). CDR3 length equals 13 residues. Trimming removed 3 bases from V and 7 bases from J, with 12 bases in between. As DNA, the CDR3 is TGTGCCAGCAGTTTTCGGGCAGGGGTTGGCTACACCTTC. This sequence encodes CASSFRAGVGYTF.

Written as DNA, the CDR3 is TGTGCCAGCTCACCAGGGGAGTGGCAGCCCCAGCATTTT. It translates to CASSPGEWQPQHF. The rearrangement links TRBV18 to TRBJ1-5, with D unclear. Germline CDR1 KGHSH, CDR2 LQKENI. Trimming shortened V by 2 bases and J by 7 bases, and 9 bases separated the two germline ends. The CDR3 covers 13 residues.

The rearrangement links TRBV6-5 to TRBJ2-1, with a weak D call TRBD2 (5 bases). This CDR3 contains 13 residues. CDR1 and CDR2 from the germline V gene are MNHEY and SVGAGI. Trimming took off 1 base at V and 5 bases at J, with 6 bases between the two ends. CDR3 DNA sequence: TGTGCCAGCAGTTACTACGGGGACAATGAGCAGTTCTTC. Protein sequence: CASSYYGDNEQFF.

The chain carries TRBV6-5 and TRBJ1-5, with D possibly being TRBD1 (5 bases). V was pared by 5 bases and J by 0 bases, with 8 bases between. The germline V gene encodes CDR1 MNHEY and CDR2 SVGAGI. The CDR3 length is 14 residues. The CDR3 nucleotides are TGTGCCAGCAGTCGGACACTTAGCAATCAGCCCCAGCATTTT. It specifies CASSRTLSNQPQHF.

This chain uses TRBV6-5 with TRBJ1-2; no firm D call. Germline CDR1 and CDR2: MNHEY and SVGAGI. The V end lost 2 bases, the J end lost 8 bases, and 6 bases lay between the germline ends. This CDR3 is built from 11 residues. As DNA, the CDR3 is TGTGCCAGCAGTTACGTGGAGGGCTACACCTTC. It yields the protein CASSYVEGYTF.

The chain recombines TRBV6-2 or TRBV6-3 with TRBJ1-5; possibly TRBD1 for D (6 bases). This CDR3 is 16 amino acids long. V dropped 0 bases and J dropped 4 bases, with 13 bases sitting between them. From germline, CDR1 is MNHEY and CDR2 SVGEGT. CDR3 DNA: TGTGCCAGCAGTTACTCGACGGCCAGGGGTAATCAGCCCCAGCATTTT. Translating it yields CASSYSTARGNQPQHF.

The genes are TRBV28 and TRBJ2-7; the match to TRBD1 covers 9 bases. The CDR3 sequence is 14 residues long. The germline CDR1 and CDR2 sequences are MDHEN and SYDVKM. The trim removed 1 base at V and 5 bases at J, leaving 3 bases unmatched. This CDR3 is CASSLLGQGDEQYF. The DNA of the CDR3 is TGTGCCAGCAGTTTATTGGGACAGGGAGACGAGCAGTACTTC.

The chain recombines TRBV20-1 with TRBJ2-3; a possible D gene is TRBD2 (5 bases). The CDR3 is made up of 11 amino acids. CDR1 is DFQATT and CDR2 is SNEGSKA in the germline V gene (reference sequence). V was clipped by 6 bases and J by 1 base, with 5 bases between them. In nucleotides, the CDR3 is TGCAGTGCCGGGGGCACAGATACGCAGTATTTT. Translation gives CSAGGTDTQYF.

This chain uses TRBV3-1 (or the pseudogene TRBV3-2) with TRBJ2-3; 12 nucleotides align to TRBD2. This CDR3 contains 22 residues. Germline V gene data show CDR1 as LGHDT and CDR2 as YNNKEL (reference sequence). The V and J ends lost 4 bases and 3 bases, in that order; junction bases with no gene match: 23. DNA of the CDR3: TGTGCCAGCAGCCTGTACCTAGGACTAGCGGGGAAGAATGACAAAGAGACAGATACGCAGTATTTT. Its protein product is CASSLYLGLAGKNDKETDTQYF.

The CDR3 region is CASSSGQGNEQYF. Written as DNA, the CDR3 is TGTGCCAGCTCATCGGGACAGGGGAACGAGCAGTACTTC. The chain combines TRBV18 with TRBJ2-7; TRBD1 matches 10 bases. Germline V lookup: CDR1 KGHSH, CDR2 LQKENI. Unmatched junction bases numbered 3, after V lost 5 bases and J lost 5 bases. The CDR3 covers 13 residues.

The count of this clone is one. V usage is TRBV7-2 and J usage is TRBJ2-2; D might be TRBD1 (6 bases). CDR1 and CDR2 from the germline V gene are SGHTA and FQGNSA. Trimming removed 4 bases from V and 6 bases from J, with 12 bases in between. The CDR3 runs 14 residues. The CDR3 reads CASSSQGWAGELFF. CDR3 coding DNA: TGTGCCAGCAGCTCTCAGGGGTGGGCCGGGGAGCTGTTTTTT.